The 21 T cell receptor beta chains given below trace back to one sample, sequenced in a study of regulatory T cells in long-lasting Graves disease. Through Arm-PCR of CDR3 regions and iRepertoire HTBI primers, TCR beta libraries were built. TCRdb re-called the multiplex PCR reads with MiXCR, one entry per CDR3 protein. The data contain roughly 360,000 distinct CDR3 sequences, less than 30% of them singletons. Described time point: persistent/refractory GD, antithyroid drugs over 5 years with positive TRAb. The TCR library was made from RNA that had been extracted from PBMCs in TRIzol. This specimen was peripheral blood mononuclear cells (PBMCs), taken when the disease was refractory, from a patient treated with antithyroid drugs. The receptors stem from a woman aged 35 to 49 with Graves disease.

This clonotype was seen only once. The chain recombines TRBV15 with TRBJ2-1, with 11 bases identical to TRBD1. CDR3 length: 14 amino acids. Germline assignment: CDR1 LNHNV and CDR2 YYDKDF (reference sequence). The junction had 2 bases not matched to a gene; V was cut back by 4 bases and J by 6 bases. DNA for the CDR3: TGTGCCACCAGCACCGGACAGGGGGCCAATGAGCAGTTCTTC. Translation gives CATSTGQGANEQFF.

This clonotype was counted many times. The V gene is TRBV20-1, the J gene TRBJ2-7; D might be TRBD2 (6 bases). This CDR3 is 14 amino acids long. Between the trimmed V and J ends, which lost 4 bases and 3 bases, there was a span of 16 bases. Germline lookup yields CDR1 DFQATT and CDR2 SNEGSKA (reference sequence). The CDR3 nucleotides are TGCAGTGCTATAAAACCGGGAGTTGACTACGAGCAGTACTTC. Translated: CSAIKPGVDYEQYF.

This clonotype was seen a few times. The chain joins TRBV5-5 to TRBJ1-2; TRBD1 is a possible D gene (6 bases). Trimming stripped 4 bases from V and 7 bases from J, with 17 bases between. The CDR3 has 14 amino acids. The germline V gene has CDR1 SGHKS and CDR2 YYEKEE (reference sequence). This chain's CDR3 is CASSPTGKLCGYTF. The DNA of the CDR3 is TGTGCCAGCAGCCCAACAGGGAAACTCTGTGGCTACACCTTC.

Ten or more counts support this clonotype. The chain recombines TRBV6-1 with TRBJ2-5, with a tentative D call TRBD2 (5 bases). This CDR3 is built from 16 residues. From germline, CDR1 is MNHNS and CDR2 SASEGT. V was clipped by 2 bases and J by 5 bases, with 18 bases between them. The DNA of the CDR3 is TGTGCCAGCAGTGAACGTGGCTATCGGGGAGTGGAGACCCAGTACTTC. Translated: CASSERGYRGVETQYF.

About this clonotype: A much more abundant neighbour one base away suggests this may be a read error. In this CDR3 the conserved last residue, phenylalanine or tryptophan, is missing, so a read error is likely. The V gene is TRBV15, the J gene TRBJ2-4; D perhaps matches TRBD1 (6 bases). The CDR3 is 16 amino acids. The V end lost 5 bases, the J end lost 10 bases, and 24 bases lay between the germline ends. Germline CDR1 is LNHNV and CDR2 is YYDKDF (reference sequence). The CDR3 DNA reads TGTGCCACCAGCGCTGCAATAGGGACACGGAACGGGATTCAGTACCTC. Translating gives CATSAAIGTRNGIQYL.

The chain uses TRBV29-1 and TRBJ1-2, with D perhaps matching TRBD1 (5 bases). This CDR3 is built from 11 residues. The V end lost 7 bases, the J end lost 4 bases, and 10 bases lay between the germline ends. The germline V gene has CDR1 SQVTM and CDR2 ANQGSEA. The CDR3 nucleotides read TGCAGCGCGACCGGGACCTATGGCTACACCTTC. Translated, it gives CSATGTYGYTF.

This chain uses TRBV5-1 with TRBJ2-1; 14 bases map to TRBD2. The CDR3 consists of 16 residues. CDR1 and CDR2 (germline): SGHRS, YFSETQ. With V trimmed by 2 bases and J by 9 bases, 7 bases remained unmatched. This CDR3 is CASSFGGTSGSGEQFF. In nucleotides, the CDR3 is TGCGCCAGCAGCTTCGGGGGGACTAGCGGGAGTGGTGAGCAGTTCTTC.

For the CDR3, the DNA is TGTGCCAGTAACATGAGACCAGGGGGCTCCCCTGAAGCTTTCTTT. Its protein is CASNMRPGGSPEAFF. This chain connects TRBV19 to TRBJ1-1, with 8 bases fitting TRBD1. Germline CDR1 LNHDA, CDR2 SQIVND (reference sequence). V dropped 7 bases and J dropped 6; count of bases not matched to a gene: 13. This CDR3 comprises 15 residues.

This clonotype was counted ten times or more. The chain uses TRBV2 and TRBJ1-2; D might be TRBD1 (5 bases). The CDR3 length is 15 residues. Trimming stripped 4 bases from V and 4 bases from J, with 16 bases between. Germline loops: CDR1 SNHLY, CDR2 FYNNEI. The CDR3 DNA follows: TGTGCCAGCAGTGGAGGGGCGGAAACCTTCTATGGCTACACCTTC. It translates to CASSGGAETFYGYTF.

The CDR3 region has the DNA TGTGCCATCAGTGACCCCACTAGCGGGAGGGAGACCCAGTACTTC. Amino acids: CAISDPTSGRETQYF. V and J are TRBV10-3 and TRBJ2-5, with 12 bases that match TRBD2. Looked up from germline, CDR1 is ENHRY and CDR2 is SYGVKD. This CDR3 spans 15 amino acids. Germline trimming cut 3 bases from V and 5 bases from J; bases unmatched to any gene: 4.

The CDR3 DNA reads as TGTGCCAGCAGTGATACCGGGACTTCTCCCTACGAGCAGTACTTC. Amino acid sequence: CASSDTGTSPYEQYF. This chain joins TRBV7-9 and TRBJ2-7; maybe TRBD2 (6 bases). This CDR3 is built from 15 residues. Trimming left V 6 bases short and J 2 bases short, with 17 bases between. The germline V gene has CDR1 SEHNR and CDR2 FQNEAQ (reference sequence).

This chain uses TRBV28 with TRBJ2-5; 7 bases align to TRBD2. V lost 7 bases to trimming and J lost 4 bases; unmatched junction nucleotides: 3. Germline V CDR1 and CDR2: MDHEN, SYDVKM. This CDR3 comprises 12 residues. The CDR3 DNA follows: TGTGCCAGCAATGGGGGGGGAGAGACCCAGTACTTC. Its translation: CASNGGGETQYF.

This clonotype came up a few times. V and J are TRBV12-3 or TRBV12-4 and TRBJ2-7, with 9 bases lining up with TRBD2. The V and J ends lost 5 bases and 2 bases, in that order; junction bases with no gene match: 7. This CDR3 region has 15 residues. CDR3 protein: CASSPRLAETYEQYF. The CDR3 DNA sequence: TGTGCCAGCAGTCCCCGACTAGCGGAGACCTACGAGCAGTACTTC.

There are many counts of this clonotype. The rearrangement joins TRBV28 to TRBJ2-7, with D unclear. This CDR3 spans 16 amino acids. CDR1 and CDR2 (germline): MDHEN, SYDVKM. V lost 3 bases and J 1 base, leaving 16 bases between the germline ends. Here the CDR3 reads CASSFGRAGSSYEQYF. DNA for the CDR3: TGTGCCAGCAGTTTCGGACGGGCAGGCAGTTCCTACGAGCAGTACTTC.

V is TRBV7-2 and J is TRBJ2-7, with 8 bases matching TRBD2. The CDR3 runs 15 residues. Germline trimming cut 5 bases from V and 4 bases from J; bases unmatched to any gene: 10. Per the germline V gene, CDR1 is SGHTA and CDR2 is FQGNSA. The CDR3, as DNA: TGTGCCAGCAGCCCGGGGGGGACGGTAATTTACGAGCAGTACTTC. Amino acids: CASSPGGTVIYEQYF.

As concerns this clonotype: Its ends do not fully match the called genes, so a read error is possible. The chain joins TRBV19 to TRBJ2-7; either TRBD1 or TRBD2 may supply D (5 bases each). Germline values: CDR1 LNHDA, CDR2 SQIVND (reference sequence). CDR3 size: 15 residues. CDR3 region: CVSSMGRDAYYEQYF. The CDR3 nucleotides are TGTGTCAGTAGTATGGGACGGGACGCCTACTACGAGCAGTACTTC.

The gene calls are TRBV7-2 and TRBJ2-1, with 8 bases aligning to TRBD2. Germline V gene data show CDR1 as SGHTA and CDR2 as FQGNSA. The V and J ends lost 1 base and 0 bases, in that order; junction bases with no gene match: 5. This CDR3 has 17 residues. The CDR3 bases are TGTGCCAGCAGCTTAGTCGGGAGGGCCATCTCCTACAATGAGCAGTTCTTC. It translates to CASSLVGRAISYNEQFF.

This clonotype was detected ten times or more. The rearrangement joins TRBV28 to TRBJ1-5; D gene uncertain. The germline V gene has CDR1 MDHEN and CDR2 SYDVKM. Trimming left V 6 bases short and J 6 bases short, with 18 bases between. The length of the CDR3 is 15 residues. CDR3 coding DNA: TGTGCCAGCAGCCCCTACACGGTTTTTAGTCAGCCCCAGCATTTT. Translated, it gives CASSPYTVFSQPQHF.

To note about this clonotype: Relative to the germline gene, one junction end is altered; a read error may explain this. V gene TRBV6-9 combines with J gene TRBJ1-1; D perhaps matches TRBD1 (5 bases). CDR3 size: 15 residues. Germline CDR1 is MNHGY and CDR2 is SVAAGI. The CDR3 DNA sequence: TGTGCCAGCAGTTACTTGGGGCAGTTGAACGCTGAAGCTTTCTTT. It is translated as CASSYLGQLNAEAFF.

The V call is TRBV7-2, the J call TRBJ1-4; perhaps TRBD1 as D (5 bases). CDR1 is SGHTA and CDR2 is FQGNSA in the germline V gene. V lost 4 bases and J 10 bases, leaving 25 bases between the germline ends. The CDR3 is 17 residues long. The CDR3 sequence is CASSSLGDGQFPSKLFF. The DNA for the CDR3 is TGTGCCAGCAGCTCACTAGGGGACGGTCAATTTCCCTCAAAACTGTTTTTT.

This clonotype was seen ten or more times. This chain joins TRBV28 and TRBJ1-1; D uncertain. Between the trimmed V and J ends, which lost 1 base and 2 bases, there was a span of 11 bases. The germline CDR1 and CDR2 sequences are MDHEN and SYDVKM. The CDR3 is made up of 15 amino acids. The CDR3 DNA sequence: TGTGCCAGCAGTTTATTACTCAGGATAAACACTGAAGCTTTCTTT. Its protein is CASSLLLRINTEAFF.